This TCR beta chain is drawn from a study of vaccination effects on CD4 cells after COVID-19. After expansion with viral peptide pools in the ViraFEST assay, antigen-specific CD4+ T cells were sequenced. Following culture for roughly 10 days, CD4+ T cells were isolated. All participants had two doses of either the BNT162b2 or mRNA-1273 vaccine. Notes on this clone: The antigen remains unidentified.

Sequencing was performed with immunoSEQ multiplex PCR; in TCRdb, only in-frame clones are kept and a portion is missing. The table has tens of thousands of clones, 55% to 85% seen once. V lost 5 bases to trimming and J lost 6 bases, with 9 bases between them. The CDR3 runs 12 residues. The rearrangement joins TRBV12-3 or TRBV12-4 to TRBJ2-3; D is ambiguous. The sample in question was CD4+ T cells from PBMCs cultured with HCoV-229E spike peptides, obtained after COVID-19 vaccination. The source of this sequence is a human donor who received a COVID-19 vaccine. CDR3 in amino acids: CASSTRWDTQYF. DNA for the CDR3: TGTGCCAGCAGTACACGTTGGGATACGCAGTATTTT.